The 22 T cell receptor beta chains given below trace back to one sample, sequenced in a study of graft-versus-host responses after intestinal transplantation. The antigens these receptors bind are not known. The method was immunoSEQ multiplex PCR; TCRdb's version includes in-frame clones alone and lacks a portion of them. The repertoire holds 80,000 to 100,000 clones, with 90% to 95% as singletons. This material consisted of unstimulated CD4+ T cells sorted from spleen or lymph node cells, taken before intestinal transplant. The receptors stem from a human donor who received an intestinal transplant.

This sequence joins TRBV11-2 and TRBJ2-3; 7 bases agree with TRBD1. The germline gives CDR1 SGHAT, CDR2 FQNNGV. V lost 5 bases to trimming and J lost 7 bases; unmatched junction nucleotides: 15. CDR3 size: 16 residues. CDR3 DNA sequence: TGTGCCAGCAGCCCACCGCCCGAGAGACAGGGTTATACGCAGTATTTT. Translated, it gives CASSPPPERQGYTQYF.

This clone occurred a few times. The V gene is TRBV6-1, the J gene TRBJ1-6; TRBD1 agrees at 7 bases. The germline CDR1 and CDR2 sequences are MNHNS and SASEGT. After removal of 1 base from V and 6 bases from J, the junction contained 3 bases not matched to a gene. This CDR3 region has 15 residues. The CDR3 protein is CASSEVSGGNSPLHF. The CDR3 bases are TGTGCCAGCAGTGAAGTGTCAGGGGGTAATTCACCCCTCCACTTT.

This clone is a singleton in its sample. V gene TRBV6-1 combines with J gene TRBJ2-7; 10 bases line up with TRBD1. The V segment lost 5 bases and the J segment 4 bases; nucleotides outside the gene matches: 5. The V gene's germline CDR1 is MNHNS and CDR2 SASEGT. This CDR3 is 14 amino acids long. Written as DNA, the CDR3 is TGTGCCAGCAGTACCGGGACAGGGGCTTACGAGCAGTACTTC. Translated, it gives CASSTGTGAYEQYF.

This chain links TRBV27 with TRBJ1-1; 7 bases align to TRBD1. Trimming removed 5 bases from V and 1 base from J; junction bases left unmatched: 1. Looked up from germline, CDR1 is MNHEY and CDR2 is SMNVEV (reference sequence). This CDR3 is built from 13 residues. CDR3 sequence (DNA): TGTGCCAGCAGTCGACAGGGGAACACTGAAGCTTTCTTT. Amino acid sequence: CASSRQGNTEAFF.

The chain joins TRBV5-6 to TRBJ2-7; D might be TRBD1 (5 bases). Germline CDR1 is SGHDT and CDR2 is YYEEEE. This CDR3 has 15 amino acids. V was shortened by 0 bases and J by 4 bases, with 14 bases between the two germline ends. Here the CDR3 reads CASSLDRSAPYEQYF. DNA for the CDR3: TGTGCCAGCAGCTTGGACAGGTCAGCACCTTACGAGCAGTACTTC.

The J gene is TRBJ2-5, the V gene TRBV7-2; maybe TRBD1 (5 bases). The J call is doubtful: the DNA matches TRBJ2-7 better. The CDR3 sequence is 13 residues long. From germline, CDR1 is SGHTA and CDR2 FQGNSA. CDR3 sequence reads: CASSPDRAYEQYF. The CDR3 DNA follows: TGTGCCAGCAGCCCCGACAGAGCCTACGAGCAGTACTTC.

The rearrangement joins TRBV2 to TRBJ1-5, with 11 bases matching TRBD1. Germline-derived CDR1 and CDR2 are SNHLY and FYNNEI. CDR3 length: 12 residues. Germline trimming cut 9 bases from V and 6 bases from J; bases unmatched to any gene: 1. CDR3 coding DNA: TGTGCCAGGGGGACAGGGGGTCAGCCCCAGCATTTT. Translation: CARGTGGQPQHF.

The gene calls are TRBV7-3 and TRBJ2-2, with TRBD2 identical over 10 bases. Germline CDR1 SGHTA, CDR2 FQGTGA. The CDR3 is 16 residues long. The junction had 4 bases not matched to a gene; V was cut back by 5 bases and J by 1 base. Here the CDR3 reads CASSPSSGGNTGELFF. Here the CDR3 DNA reads TGTGCCAGCAGCCCCTCTAGCGGGGGGAACACCGGGGAGCTGTTTTTT.

The chain is built from TRBV10-3 and TRBJ2-3; TRBD1 agrees at 10 bases. The V and J ends lost 4 bases and 4 bases, in that order; junction bases with no gene match: 5. The CDR3 extends over 15 amino acids. CDR1 ENHRY and CDR2 SYGVKD come from the germline V gene. CDR3 DNA: TGTGCCATCAGTGCCCGGACAGGGGGTGCAGATACGCAGTATTTT. This translates into CAISARTGGADTQYF.

The chain recombines TRBV4-1 with TRBJ2-1, with 8 positions matching TRBD2. The V and J ends lost 4 bases and 5 bases, in that order; junction bases with no gene match: 19. From germline, CDR1 is MGHRA and CDR2 YSYEKL. The CDR3 runs 19 residues. This CDR3 is CASSRTYPREGYLDNEQFF. For the CDR3, the DNA is TGCGCCAGCAGCCGAACGTACCCACGGGAGGGGTATCTTGACAATGAGCAGTTCTTC.

The J gene is TRBJ2-7, the V gene TRBV7-9; tentatively, D is TRBD2 (6 bases). V lost 5 bases and J lost 2, with 10 bases in between. CDR1 SEHNR and CDR2 FQNEAQ come from the germline V gene (reference sequence). CDR3 length equals 13 residues. CDR3 nucleotide sequence: TGTGCCAGCAGCCGTCGGGGGACCTACGAGCAGTACTTC. Amino acids: CASSRRGTYEQYF.

The rearrangement uses TRBV5-4 and TRBJ2-1, with 7 nucleotides matching TRBD2. Germline CDR1 SGHNT, CDR2 YYREEE (reference sequence). Trimming took 3 bases from V and 6 from J; bases not matched to a gene: 9. The CDR3 has 15 residues. The CDR3 nucleotides are TGTGCCAGCAGCTCTGTCCGGACTAGGGGCAATGAGCAGTTCTTC. Amino acids: CASSSVRTRGNEQFF.

The V call is TRBV10-1, the J call TRBJ2-3, with 9 positions matching TRBD1. The CDR3 is 16 amino acids. V dropped 3 bases and J dropped 2; count of bases not matched to a gene: 6. Germline CDR1 WNHNN, CDR2 SYGVQD (reference sequence). The CDR3 sequence: CASSDGRQGDTDTQYF. DNA for the CDR3: TGCGCCAGCAGTGATGGTAGACAGGGGGACACAGATACGCAGTATTTT.

The V gene is TRBV5-1, the J gene TRBJ2-2, with 8 positions matching TRBD2. This CDR3 region has 15 residues. The germline V gene encodes CDR1 SGHRS and CDR2 YFSETQ. V lost 4 bases, J lost 4 bases, and 6 bases stayed unmatched. CDR3 in amino acids: CASSARGGRTGELFF. The CDR3 DNA is TGCGCCAGCAGCGCCCGCGGGGGGCGCACCGGGGAGCTGTTTTTT.

The chain couples TRBV28 to TRBJ1-2; TRBD1 aligns across 7 bases. This CDR3 region has 14 residues. With V trimmed by 1 base and J by 6 bases, 5 bases remained unmatched. The germline gives CDR1 MDHEN, CDR2 SYDVKM. CDR3 sequence (DNA): TGTGCCAGCAGTTTATTTGGGACAGCTAATGGCTACACCTTC. Residues: CASSLFGTANGYTF.

The chain is built from TRBV9 and TRBJ2-3; the D gene is possibly TRBD2 (7 bases). The CDR3 spans 15 residues. Germline V gene lookup returns CDR1 SGDLS and CDR2 YYNGEE. V was pared by 3 bases and J by 2 bases, with 13 bases between. In nucleotides, the CDR3 is TGTGCCAGCAGCGCCGAGGGGGGGATCACAGATACGCAGTATTTT. This sequence encodes CASSAEGGITDTQYF. The whole variable domain, filled in from reference TRBV9 and TRBJ2-3, reads DSGVTQTPKHLITATGQRVTLRCSPRSGDLSVYWYQQSLDQGLQFLIQYYNGEERAKGNILERFSAQQFPDLHSELNLSSLELGDSALYFCASSAEGGITDTQYFGPGTRLTVL.

The chain uses TRBV9 and TRBJ1-4; D is possibly TRBD1 (5 bases). The length of the CDR3 is 13 residues. V was shortened by 8 bases and J by 0 bases, with 8 bases between the two germline ends. Germline loops: CDR1 SGDLS, CDR2 YYNGEE. Here the CDR3 DNA reads TGTGCCAGTGCGGGGGCAACTAATGAAAAACTGTTTTTT. Translating gives CASAGATNEKLFF.

The V and J genes are TRBV29-1 and TRBJ2-7; 8 nucleotides align to TRBD1. Losses at the gene ends were 5 bases for V and 2 bases for J; bases not matched to a gene: 20. The germline gives CDR1 SQVTM, CDR2 ANQGSEA. This CDR3 spans 18 amino acids. CDR3 loop: CSVLVRFGTGRQTYEQYF. DNA for the CDR3: TGCAGCGTTTTAGTAAGGTTCGGGACAGGACGTCAGACCTACGAGCAGTACTTC.

J is TRBJ1-6 and V is TRBV9, with 9 bases that match TRBD1. The germline CDR1 and CDR2 sequences are SGDLS and YYNGEE. Germline trimming cut 6 bases from V and 6 bases from J; bases unmatched to any gene: 7. The CDR3 contains 15 residues. CDR3 in amino acids: CASNRPGQGNSPLHF. The CDR3 region has the DNA TGTGCCAGCAACCGGCCGGGACAGGGTAATTCACCCCTCCACTTT.

The CDR3 nucleotides are TGTGCCAGCAGCGAAACAGGAGACTCCTACAATGAGCAGTTCTTC. Amino acids: CASSETGDSYNEQFF. The chain employs TRBV9 and TRBJ2-1, with D possibly TRBD1 on 5 matching bases. The CDR3 is 15 amino acids. CDR1 is SGDLS and CDR2 is YYNGEE in the germline V gene. V was cut by 3 bases and J by 0 bases, with 10 bases left in between.

The chain recombines TRBV5-1 with TRBJ2-5, with 8 nucleotides matching TRBD2. There are 15 residues in the CDR3. J was trimmed by 5 bases and V by 5 bases; bases with no gene match: 11. Germline assignment: CDR1 SGHRS and CDR2 YFSETQ. CDR3 in amino acids: CASRTTGGHGETQYF. The DNA for the CDR3 is TGCGCCAGCAGAACAACGGGGGGGCACGGTGAGACCCAGTACTTC.

This rearrangement joins TRBV20-1 to TRBJ1-6; perhaps TRBD1 as D (5 bases). The germline gives CDR1 DFQATT, CDR2 SNEGSKA (reference sequence). Deletions cut 6 bases from V and 8 bases from J, with 8 bases between. The CDR3 totals 11 residues. For the CDR3, the DNA is TGCAGTGCGGGGGGAGATTCACCCCTCCACTTT. Protein product: CSAGGDSPLHF.